A single sample is the source of the 32 T cell receptor beta chains below, sequenced in a study of blood T cell dynamics during melanoma immunotherapy. Time point meaning: week 3, after first cycle of checkpoint inhibitor. Profiled with immunoSEQ multiplex PCR; TCRdb holds only in-frame clones, not every one. Of roughly 10,000 clones in the sample, 89% are singletons; the top ten hold approximately 25%. The sample consisted of blood, taken from a patient treated with checkpoint blockade. These receptors were collected from a human donor with melanoma.

V and J are TRBV5-1 and TRBJ2-5; D is perhaps TRBD1 or TRBD2 (6 bases each). From germline, CDR1 is SGHRS and CDR2 YFSETQ. V lost 0 bases to trimming and J lost 5 bases, with 11 bases between them. The CDR3 length is 14 residues. The CDR3 DNA reads as TGCGCCAGCAGCTTGGGGGGGGCCCATGAGACCCAGTACTTC. Translated: CASSLGGAHETQYF. Full variable domain (rest looked up from reference TRBV5-1 and TRBJ2-5): KAGVTQTPRYLIKTRGQQVTLSCSPISGHRSVSWYQQTPGQGLQFLFEYFSETQRNKGNFPGRFSGRQFSNSRSEMNVSTLELGDSALYLCASSLGGAHETQYFGPGTRLLVL.

Here the CDR3 DNA reads TGTGCCAGCAGTTTGGGGGGGGTCTTTTCCTATAATTCACCCCTCCACTTT. This encodes CASSLGGVFSYNSPLHF. J is TRBJ1-6 and V is TRBV28; D is possibly TRBD1 (5 bases). The CDR3 covers 17 residues. Trimming removed 3 bases at V and 1 base at J, with 13 bases between. In germline, CDR1 is MDHEN, CDR2 SYDVKM.

The V gene is TRBV19, the J gene TRBJ1-1; D ambiguous. In germline, CDR1 is LNHDA, CDR2 SQIVND (reference sequence). The CDR3 runs to 12 residues. With 6 bases removed from V and 1 base from J, the gap between germline ends came to 6 bases. The CDR3 DNA reads as TGTGCCAGTAGGGACGGGAACACTGAAGCTTTCTTT. Protein product: CASRDGNTEAFF.

The chain joins TRBV7-8 to TRBJ2-7, with 16 positions matching TRBD2. The CDR3 sequence is 15 residues long. J lost 4 bases, V lost 5 bases, and 2 bases had no gene match. CDR1 is SGHVS and CDR2 is FQNEAQ in the germline V gene. The chain's CDR3 is CASSQGLAGGYEQYF. CDR3 coding DNA: TGTGCCAGCAGCCAGGGACTAGCGGGAGGGTACGAGCAGTACTTC.

The chain has TRBV2 and TRBJ2-7; 10 nucleotides match TRBD1. The ends lost 4 bases at V and 5 bases at J; junction bases unmatched: 5. The germline V gene has CDR1 SNHLY and CDR2 FYNNEI. The CDR3 covers 14 residues. The chain's CDR3 is CASSGQGAGNEQYF. As DNA, the CDR3 is TGTGCCAGCAGTGGACAGGGGGCTGGGAACGAGCAGTACTTC.

The V call is TRBV10-3, the J call TRBJ1-2; D may be TRBD1 (6 bases). The germline gives CDR1 ENHRY, CDR2 SYGVKD. Deletions cut 3 bases from V and 4 bases from J, with 15 bases between. The CDR3 has 15 residues. CDR3 DNA: TGTGCCATCAGTGATGGGTGGGGGCGCGGCTATGGCTACACCTTC. Amino acids: CAISDGWGRGYGYTF.

As regards this clone: Sequence at one end of the junction differs from germline and may be a read error. The chain uses TRBV6-5 and TRBJ1-5; TRBD1 is a possible D gene (5 bases). Germline CDR1 is MNHEY and CDR2 is SVGAGI. The CDR3 has 12 amino acids. The DNA for the CDR3 is TGTGCCATCAGTGAGGGGCCCGGGCCCCAGCATTTT. Translating it yields CAISEGPGPQHF.

CDR3 sequence: CSARDEGGYTF. DNA for the CDR3: TGCAGTGCTCGGGACGAGGGGGGCTACACCTTC. The V gene is TRBV20-1, the J gene TRBJ1-2, with D perhaps matching TRBD1 (5 bases). The CDR3 runs 11 residues. The germline CDR1 and CDR2 sequences are DFQATT and SNEGSKA (reference sequence). Between the trimmed V and J ends, which lost 5 bases and 8 bases, there was a span of 12 bases.

The chain is built from TRBV5-1 and TRBJ2-6; no clear D gene. Germline CDR1 reads SGHRS; CDR2 reads YFSETQ. This CDR3 is 15 amino acids long. V was pared by 0 bases and J by 0 bases, with 4 bases between. CDR3 sequence: CASSLGASGANVLTF. Here the CDR3 DNA reads TGCGCCAGCAGCTTGGGGGCCTCTGGGGCCAACGTCCTGACTTTC.

The rearrangement uses TRBV25-1 and TRBJ1-1; 9 bases fit TRBD1. The CDR3 has 12 amino acids. With 7 bases clipped from V and 5 bases from J, the junction kept 2 bases outside the gene matches. Germline V gives CDR1 MGHDK, CDR2 SYGVNS. CDR3 nucleotide sequence: TGTGCCAGCAAGGGACAGGGAACTGAAGCTTTCTTT. This sequence encodes CASKGQGTEAFF.

In this sample, this clone turned up once. The J gene is TRBJ1-5, the V gene TRBV15; D not certain. CDR1 and CDR2 from the germline V gene are LNHNV and YYDKDF (reference sequence). V lost 3 bases and J 1 base, leaving 10 bases between the germline ends. The CDR3 spans 15 residues. CDR3 loop: CATSSPGGSNQPQHF. The CDR3, as DNA: TGTGCCACCAGCAGCCCCGGCGGGAGCAATCAGCCCCAGCATTTT.

This chain uses TRBV4-2 with TRBJ2-7; maybe TRBD2 (5 bases). Per the germline V gene, CDR1 is LGHNA and CDR2 is YNFKEQ. The V and J ends lost 11 bases and 4 bases respectively, with 15 bases between them. CDR3 length: 12 amino acids. CDR3 sequence reads: CAPREPGYEQYF. In DNA form, the CDR3 reads TGTGCCCCCCGGGAACCCGGGTACGAGCAGTACTTC.

J is TRBJ2-1 and V is TRBV10-2; 10 bases map to TRBD2. The V gene end was trimmed by 6 bases and the J gene end by 10 bases; junction bases not matched to a gene: 12. The CDR3 spans 15 residues. Germline values: CDR1 WSHSY, CDR2 SAAADI. CDR3 nucleotides: TGCGCCAGCAGACCACTAGCGGGATCCCTCCGGGAGCAGTTCTTC. As protein: CASRPLAGSLREQFF.

The chain couples TRBV7-8 to TRBJ1-1; D is ambiguous. CDR3 length equals 12 residues. Germline V gives CDR1 SGHVS, CDR2 FQNEAQ. Trimming took 1 base from V and 5 from J, leaving 5 bases between them. The CDR3 loop is CASSLGETEAFF. DNA for the CDR3: TGTGCCAGCAGCTTAGGTGAGACTGAAGCTTTCTTT.

The CDR3 region has the DNA TGCGCCAGCAGCTTACAGGGTGAGGCGGAGCAGTTCTTC. It encodes CASSLQGEAEQFF. J is TRBJ2-1 and V is TRBV5-1; D might be TRBD1 (6 bases). V shed 2 bases and J shed 10 bases, with 13 bases lying between them. This CDR3 comprises 13 residues. Germline assignment: CDR1 SGHRS and CDR2 YFSETQ.

The gene calls are TRBV5-5 and TRBJ1-5, with D uncertain. This CDR3 has 15 amino acids. Germline CDR1 is SGHKS and CDR2 is YYEKEE (reference sequence). The V gene lost 0 bases and the J gene lost 4 bases, with 11 bases spanning the gap. CDR3 loop: CASSLVVGSNQPQHF. CDR3 bases: TGTGCCAGCAGCTTGGTCGTTGGCAGTAATCAGCCCCAGCATTTT.

The chain has TRBV2 and TRBJ1-1, with D possibly matching TRBD1 (5 bases). CDR1 SNHLY and CDR2 FYNNEI come from the germline V gene. The V gene lost 6 bases and the J gene lost 0 bases, with 11 bases spanning the gap. The CDR3 length is 14 residues. The CDR3 DNA reads as TGTGCCAGCAGCCGGGACCGTTTGAACACTGAAGCTTTCTTT. It yields the protein CASSRDRLNTEAFF.

This clone was seen only a few times. The chain links TRBV7-3 to TRBJ2-5; D may be TRBD2 (7 bases). The V end lost 5 bases, the J end lost 2 bases, and 12 bases lay between the germline ends. The CDR3 is made up of 14 amino acids. Germline CDR1 and CDR2: SGHTA and FQGTGA. Here the CDR3 DNA reads TGTGCCAGCAGCCGGGGAGGGGGTCAAGAGACCCAGTACTTC. Amino acids: CASSRGGGQETQYF.

The count of this clone is one. The gene calls are TRBV12-5 and TRBJ2-3; 10 nucleotides agree with TRBD2. V dropped 2 bases and J dropped 3; count of bases not matched to a gene: 5. Germline V gives CDR1 LGHNT, CDR2 FRNRAP. The CDR3 has 16 residues. CDR3 sequence: CASGLPLAGVTDTQYF. The CDR3 DNA reads TGTGCTAGTGGTTTGCCCCTAGCGGGAGTAACAGATACGCAGTATTTT.

The rearrangement joins TRBV19 to TRBJ2-7; 12 bases fit TRBD1. CDR3 length equals 15 residues. V was clipped by 5 bases and J by 7 bases; unmatched bases: 9. Germline V gives CDR1 LNHDA, CDR2 SQIVND (reference sequence). The CDR3 protein is CASSVGDRGQKEQYF. The CDR3 DNA reads as TGTGCCAGTAGTGTGGGGGACAGGGGGCAGAAGGAGCAGTACTTC.

This chain links TRBV9 with TRBJ2-2, with D hard to call. Germline lookup yields CDR1 SGDLS and CDR2 YYNGEE. With 0 bases removed from V and 2 bases from J, the gap between germline ends came to 8 bases. The CDR3 is 15 residues long. The DNA of the CDR3 is TGTGCCAGCAGCGTAGCCCCGACTAACACCGGGGAGCTGTTTTTT. Residues: CASSVAPTNTGELFF.

This chain connects TRBV27 to TRBJ1-1; 8 bases align to TRBD1. Per germline, CDR1 MNHEY and CDR2 SMNVEV (reference sequence). V lost 2 bases, J lost 5 bases, and 13 bases stayed unmatched. This CDR3 comprises 17 residues. The CDR3: CASSLRGQGTARTEAFF. The CDR3 DNA sequence: TGTGCCAGCAGTTTAAGAGGACAGGGCACCGCGAGGACTGAAGCTTTCTTT.

The chain is built from TRBV15 and TRBJ1-4; a possible D gene is TRBD1 (6 bases). The CDR3 sequence is 16 residues long. Germline values: CDR1 LNHNV, CDR2 YYDKDF (reference sequence). The ends were cut back, 0 bases at V and 7 bases at J, with 15 bases in the middle. The CDR3 loop reads CATSRDLGAAGEKLFF. CDR3 coding DNA: TGTGCCACCAGCAGAGATTTGGGGGCCGCAGGTGAAAAACTGTTTTTT.

The rearrangement joins TRBV5-4 to TRBJ2-3, with 11 bases matching TRBD1. V lost 4 bases and J lost 8; bases outside the gene matches: 9. There are 15 residues in the CDR3. Looked up from germline, CDR1 is SGHNT and CDR2 is YYREEE (reference sequence). Here the CDR3 DNA reads TGTGCCAGCAGCGGACAGGGGGCGCATAGAGGTACGCAGTATTTT. Translating it yields CASSGQGAHRGTQYF. The whole variable domain, remainder taken from reference TRBV5-4 and TRBJ2-3, is ETGVTQSPTHLIKTRGQQVTLRCSSQSGHNTVSWYQQALGQGPQFIFQYYREEENGRGNFPPRFSGLQFPNYSSELNVNALELDDSALYLCASSGQGAHRGTQYFGPGTRLTVL.

The chain links TRBV7-3 to TRBJ2-6, with D tentatively TRBD1 (5 bases). The CDR3 spans 14 residues. Germline CDR1 and CDR2: SGHTA and FQGTGA. The ends were cut back, 5 bases at V and 4 bases at J, with 9 bases in the middle. CDR3 coding DNA: TGTGCCAGCAGCACCAGACAGGGGGCCAACGTCCTGACTTTC. This translates into CASSTRQGANVLTF. The full variable domain, its missing parts supplied by reference TRBV7-3 and TRBJ2-6, is GAGVSQTPSNKVTEKGKYVELRCDPISGHTALYWYRQSLGQGPEFLIYFQGTGAADDSGLPNDRFFAVRPEGSVSTLKIQRTERGDSAVYLCASSTRQGANVLTFGAGSRLTVL.

This chain joins TRBV7-3 and TRBJ1-1, with 12 bases identical to TRBD1. The CDR3 is 17 amino acids. Germline lookup yields CDR1 SGHTA and CDR2 FQGTGA. The V gene end was trimmed by 2 bases and the J gene end by 1 base; junction bases not matched to a gene: 5. CDR3 sequence reads: CASSLFGTGGGNTEAFF. CDR3 coding DNA: TGTGCCAGCAGCTTATTTGGGACAGGGGGCGGGAACACTGAAGCTTTCTTT.

This chain connects TRBV29-1 to TRBJ1-3; D not certain. V was cut by 5 bases and J by 4 bases, with 6 bases left in between. The CDR3 totals 11 residues. CDR1 is SQVTM, CDR2 ANQGSEA, per germline. The CDR3 is CSVILGNTIYF. CDR3 DNA sequence: TGCAGCGTTATATTGGGAAACACCATATATTTT. Complete variable domain (other parts from reference TRBV29-1 and TRBJ1-3): SAVISQKPSRDICQRGTSLTIQCQVDSQVTMMFWYRQQPGQSLTLIATANQGSEATYESGFVIDKFPISRPNLTFSTLTVSNMSPEDSSIYLCSVILGNTIYFGEGSWLTVV.

CDR3 residues: CAWSRAGGADTQYF. CDR3 in DNA: TGTGCCTGGAGTCGGGCGGGGGGGGCAGATACGCAGTATTTT. The chain joins TRBV30 to TRBJ2-3; 9 nucleotides align to TRBD2. With V trimmed by 2 bases and J by 4 bases, 4 bases remained unmatched. Germline CDR1 reads GTSNPN; CDR2 reads SVGIG (reference sequence). There are 14 residues in the CDR3.

The J gene is TRBJ2-5, the V gene TRBV18; the D call may be TRBD1 or TRBD2 (5 bases each). V shed 1 base and J shed 1 base, with 7 bases lying between them. This CDR3 is 14 amino acids long. Germline-derived CDR1 and CDR2 are KGHSH and LQKENI. CDR3 residues: CASSPRDLQETQYF. The CDR3 nucleotides read TGTGCCAGCTCACCACGGGACCTCCAAGAGACCCAGTACTTC.

The chain links TRBV20-1 to TRBJ1-1, with D unclear. CDR1 DFQATT and CDR2 SNEGSKA come from the germline V gene (reference sequence). V was clipped by 4 bases and J by 8 bases, with 11 bases between them. This CDR3 spans 11 amino acids. This CDR3 reads CSAIEAVEAFF. As DNA, the CDR3 is TGCAGTGCTATCGAGGCCGTCGAAGCTTTCTTT.

The genes are TRBV6-5 and TRBJ1-1; D might be TRBD1 (5 bases). The CDR3 is 14 amino acids. Trimming stripped 7 bases from V and 7 bases from J, with 19 bases between. CDR1 is MNHEY and CDR2 is SVGAGI in the germline V gene. The chain's CDR3 is CASNQPQGGSEAFF. CDR3 bases: TGTGCCAGCAACCAACCCCAGGGAGGTAGTGAAGCTTTCTTT.

The gene calls are TRBV11-2 and TRBJ2-7, with 9 bases matching TRBD1. This CDR3 is 15 amino acids long. Per the germline V gene, CDR1 is SGHAT and CDR2 is FQNNGV. V shed 6 bases, J shed 3 bases, and the junction held 9 bases outside the gene matches. CDR3 amino acids: CASRSPGQGYYEQYF. The CDR3 DNA reads TGTGCCAGCAGATCCCCGGGACAGGGATACTACGAGCAGTACTTC.